Below, 12 T cell receptor beta chains from the same sample are listed, as sequenced in a study of graft-versus-host responses after intestinal transplantation. Generated by immunoSEQ multiplex PCR, the TCRdb table keeps only in-frame clones and is missing some. The repertoire holds around 100,000 clones, with more than 85% as singletons. Which antigens these TCRs recognize remains unknown. The sequenced sample was unstimulated CD4+ T cells sorted from spleen or lymph node cells, obtained before transplant. Receptors originate from a human donor who was the organ donor for an intestinal transplant.

This clone was picked up one time. V and J are TRBV6-5 and TRBJ1-2, with 11 positions matching TRBD1. J was trimmed by 8 bases and V by 2 bases; bases with no gene match: 1. Germline lookup yields CDR1 MNHEY and CDR2 SVGAGI. The CDR3 spans 13 residues. CDR3 nucleotides: TGTGCCAGCAGTTACAGGACAGGGGGCGGCTACACCTTC. Encoded protein: CASSYRTGGGYTF.

This chain connects TRBV7-2 to TRBJ2-7; TRBD1 might be the D (5 bases). Germline CDR1 SGHTA, CDR2 FQGNSA. V dropped 6 bases and J dropped 3 bases, with 12 bases sitting between them. The CDR3 consists of 13 residues. The CDR3 here is CASRPGPFYEQYF. The CDR3 nucleotides are TGTGCCAGCAGGCCAGGGCCCTTCTACGAGCAGTACTTC.

This chain links TRBV19 with TRBJ1-5; D is undetermined. The CDR3 has 14 residues. V lost 1 base to trimming and J lost 12 bases, with 16 bases between them. Per germline, CDR1 LNHDA and CDR2 SQIVND (reference sequence). CDR3 coding DNA: TGTGCCAGTAGTATAGTCGGTTCTATCCCGGGCCAGCATTTT. Translating it yields CASSIVGSIPGQHF.

This rearrangement joins TRBV10-3 to TRBJ2-7; TRBD2 aligns across 8 bases. V was clipped by 5 bases and J by 5 bases; unmatched bases: 8. This CDR3 has 14 amino acids. CDR1 and CDR2 from the germline V gene are ENHRY and SYGVKD. CDR3 residues: CAISPGGARDEQYF. CDR3 DNA sequence: TGTGCCATCAGTCCCGGGGGGGCCAGGGACGAGCAGTACTTC.

The chain has TRBV5-4 and TRBJ2-7; 9 bases line up with TRBD1. V dropped 4 bases and J dropped 3; count of bases not matched to a gene: 8. This CDR3 spans 15 amino acids. Germline CDR1 SGHNT, CDR2 YYREEE (reference sequence). CDR3 loop: CASSKSGTGYYEQYF. The CDR3 bases are TGTGCCAGCAGCAAGTCCGGGACAGGGTACTACGAGCAGTACTTC.

CDR3 bases: TGTGCCAGCAGTTTGGGAAATTCACCCCTCCACTTT. Its translation: CASSLGNSPLHF. The J gene is TRBJ1-6, the V gene TRBV27; D gene ambiguous. V dropped 3 bases and J dropped 7 bases, with 4 bases sitting between them. The CDR3 is 12 residues long. Germline values: CDR1 MNHEY, CDR2 SMNVEV (reference sequence).

The chain carries TRBV9 and TRBJ2-7, with D tentatively TRBD1 or TRBD2 (6 bases each). Germline CDR1 and CDR2: SGDLS and YYNGEE. The CDR3 runs to 15 residues. The V end was cut by 1 base, the J end by 4 bases, with 15 bases between. The CDR3 region is CASSVQGGSRYEQYF. As DNA, the CDR3 is TGTGCCAGCAGCGTACAAGGGGGGTCACGATACGAGCAGTACTTC.

The rearrangement joins TRBV2 to TRBJ1-4; weak D call: TRBD1 (5 bases). V dropped 6 bases and J dropped 8 bases, with 19 bases sitting between them. The CDR3 runs 15 residues. Germline-derived CDR1 and CDR2 are SNHLY and FYNNEI. The CDR3 here is CASRDTGGWQEKLFF. CDR3 sequence (DNA): TGTGCCAGCAGAGACACAGGCGGATGGCAGGAAAAACTGTTTTTT.

The chain links TRBV19 to TRBJ2-3, with D possibly TRBD2 on 7 matching bases. Germline V gene sequence: CDR1 LNHDA, CDR2 SQIVND (reference sequence). This CDR3 has 14 amino acids. V lost 5 bases, J lost 1 base, and 10 bases lay in between. This CDR3 is CASSSGGRTDTQYF. As DNA, the CDR3 is TGTGCCAGTAGTTCGGGGGGCCGCACAGATACGCAGTATTTT.

The chain combines TRBV7-2 with TRBJ2-7; D gene ambiguous. V lost 1 base and J 0 bases, leaving 7 bases between the germline ends. CDR1 and CDR2 (germline): SGHTA, FQGNSA. The CDR3 covers 14 residues. CDR3 loop: CASSLEPGSYEQYF. The CDR3 DNA reads as TGTGCCAGCAGCTTAGAGCCGGGCTCCTACGAGCAGTACTTC.

The chain links TRBV7-3 to TRBJ2-3; D is unclear. Germline assignment: CDR1 SGHTA and CDR2 FQGTGA. V lost 3 bases to trimming and J lost 4 bases, with 14 bases between them. This CDR3 is 15 amino acids long. CDR3 in amino acids: CASSLMPARSDTQYF. CDR3 DNA sequence: TGTGCCAGCAGCTTGATGCCAGCGAGGTCAGATACGCAGTATTTT. The variable domain in full, with the rest retrieved from reference TRBV7-3 and TRBJ2-3, is GAGVSQTPSNKVTEKGKYVELRCDPISGHTALYWYRQSLGQGPEFLIYFQGTGAADDSGLPNDRFFAVRPEGSVSTLKIQRTERGDSAVYLCASSLMPARSDTQYFGPGTRLTVL.

This chain links TRBV6-6 with TRBJ1-1; D is uncertain. CDR3 length equals 14 residues. The germline gives CDR1 MNHNY, CDR2 SVGAGI (reference sequence). V was pared by 2 bases and J by 2 bases, with 9 bases between. In DNA, the CDR3 is TGTGCCAGCAGTTACCTCGAAGAAAACACTGAAGCTTTCTTT. Translation gives CASSYLEENTEAFF.